This note documents a single T cell receptor beta chain sequence. This clone was seen a handful of times. This clone's antigen is unknown. It has no much larger one-base neighbor in the sample; base qualities were not kept. These data belong to a study of blood T cell repertoires in COVID-19 (TCRdb year 2020). Some background on the complete study: Samples from collaborators originated in the United States, Italy and Spain and spanned both the acute and convalescent phases of COVID-19. Where available, HLA class I and class II types were taken from metadata supplied by the sample provider and were not determined by assay-based typing. Subjects who had been exposed to COVID-19, were actively infected with it, or had recovered from it provided the deeply sampled blood TCRbeta repertoires that made up the dataset. Sample metadata almost always included a de-identified subject ID, COVID-19 status, age in years and sex. Samples came from the ongoing ImmuneRACE study (first 160 participants) plus 1,254 subjects from 6 global collaborators. The repertoires were released in a freely available public database intended as a resource for research on the immune response to SARS-CoV-2. The material from the prospective study consisted of cDNA or gDNA derived from T cells, B-cell-depleted T cells, or PBMCs.

TCRbeta CDR3 regions were amplified from genomic DNA by means of the immunoSEQ Assay, a bias-controlled multiplex PCR. On the study's bioinformatics: Nucleated cell counts per sample were estimated from amplification of reference gene primers within the assay. To quantify the absolute abundance of each unique TCRbeta CDR3 rearrangement, sequence reads were collapsed and filtered. For each sample, productive Simpson clonality was calculated as the square root of Simpson's diversity index over productive rearrangements. TCRdb stores this immuneACCESS table with in-frame sequences only. Part of the clones is absent; in the studies checked, under half of the shortfall reflects unresolved V genes, and no reason is known for the rest. That table furnishes V, J and clone size, whereas the DNA furnished D and trimming. The sample table records under 250,000 clones; nearly 90% of these occur just once. The ten largest clones represent 10% to 11% of the sample.

Enrolling through a virtual design, the prospective study's participants ranged in age from roughly 18 to 100 years and lived across more than 20 United States geographic areas. In the prospective study, participants were assigned to cohorts based on the clinical history participants reported in a screening survey and a study questionnaire. Recovered participants in ImmuneRACE Cohort 3 were defined as having two consecutive negative NP/OP PCR tests, clearance from a healthcare professional, or resolution of symptoms. In the prospective study, whole blood, serum and a nasopharyngeal or oropharyngeal swab were collected from each participant by mobile phlebotomists. Prospective study participants could optionally give additional blood draws and questionnaires over a 2-month period. Before DNA extraction, prospective study blood samples were shipped either frozen or at room temperature. What the research found in general, with its limitations: Clinical and demographic metadata were provided uncurated, with the amount varying by source and participant.

The receptor was isolated from a man younger than 40 who had recovered from COVID-19. Sample: PBMCs or T cells enriched from blood (not recorded which).

Read as DNA, the sequence is TGTGCCAGCAGCGGACCTCGGGGAAAACTGTTTTTT. It codes for CASSGPRGKLFF. The chain uses TRBV27 and TRBJ1-4, with the D gene uncertain. The CDR3 runs 12 amino acids, cysteine and phenylalanine included. Here the CDR3 DNA is all that survives: 36 bases in frame from base 1. V is clipped by 6 bases and J by 10 bases, and the sequence between their germline boundaries is 12 bases long. The germline V gene (reference sequence) specifies MNHEY as CDR1 and SMNVEV as CDR2.